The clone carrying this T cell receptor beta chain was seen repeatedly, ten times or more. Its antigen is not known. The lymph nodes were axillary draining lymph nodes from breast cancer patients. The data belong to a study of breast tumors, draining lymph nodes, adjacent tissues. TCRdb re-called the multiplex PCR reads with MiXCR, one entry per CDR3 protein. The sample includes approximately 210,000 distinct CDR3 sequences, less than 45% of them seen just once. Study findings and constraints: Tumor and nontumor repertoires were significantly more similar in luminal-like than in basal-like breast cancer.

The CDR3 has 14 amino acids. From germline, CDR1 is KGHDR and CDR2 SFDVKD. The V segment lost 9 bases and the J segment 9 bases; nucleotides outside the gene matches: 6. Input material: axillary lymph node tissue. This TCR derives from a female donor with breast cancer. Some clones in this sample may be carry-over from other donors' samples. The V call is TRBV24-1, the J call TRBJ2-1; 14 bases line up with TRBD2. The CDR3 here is CATETSGGAGEQFF. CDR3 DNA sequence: TGTGCCACCGAGACTAGCGGGGGGGCCGGTGAGCAGTTCTTC.